This T cell receptor (beta chain) stems from a study of OX40 agonist ivuxolimab in advanced cancers. Turning to the study itself: Ivuxolimab was administered intravenously to patients at 0.01 to 10 mg/kg every 2 weeks.

People who had autoimmune disease history or systemic immunosuppression were excluded. Study-wide results and limits: Expanded clones belonging to CD8+ T cells outnumbered, on average, those of CD4+.

Libraries were prepared by immunoSEQ multiplex PCR; TCRdb keeps only in-frame clonotypes and omits some of them. The sample contains 70,000 or so clones, almost 90% of which appear only once. V shed 5 bases and J shed 7 bases, with 12 bases lying between them. Germline V CDR1 and CDR2: SGHTA, FQGNSA. The CDR3 totals 13 residues. About this clone itself: Its cognate antigen is unknown.

Sample: CD4+ or CD8+ T cells sorted from blood, taken in a trial of the OX40 agonist ivuxolimab. This receptor was obtained from an adult with an advanced solid tumor such as melanoma, head and neck, liver or kidney cancer. The chain recombines TRBV7-2 with TRBJ2-1; D ambiguous. In nucleotides, the CDR3 is TGTGCCAGCAGCCCAGGTCCCATAAATGAGCAGTTCTTC. Encoded protein: CASSPGPINEQFF.